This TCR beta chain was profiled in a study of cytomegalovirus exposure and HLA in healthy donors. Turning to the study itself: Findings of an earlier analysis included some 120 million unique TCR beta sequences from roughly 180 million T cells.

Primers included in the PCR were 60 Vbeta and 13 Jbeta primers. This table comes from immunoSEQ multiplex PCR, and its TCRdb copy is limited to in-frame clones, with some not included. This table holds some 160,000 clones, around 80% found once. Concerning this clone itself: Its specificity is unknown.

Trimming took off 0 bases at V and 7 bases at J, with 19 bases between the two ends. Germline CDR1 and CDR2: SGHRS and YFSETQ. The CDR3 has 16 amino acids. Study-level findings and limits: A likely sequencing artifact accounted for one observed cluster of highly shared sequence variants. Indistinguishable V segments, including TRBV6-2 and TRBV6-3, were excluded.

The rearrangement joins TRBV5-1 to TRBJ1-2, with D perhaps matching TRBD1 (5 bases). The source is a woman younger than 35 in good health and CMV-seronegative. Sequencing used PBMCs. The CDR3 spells CASSLAGTTLSAGYTF. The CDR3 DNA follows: TGCGCCAGCAGCTTGGCCGGGACTACCTTATCGGCTGGCTACACCTTC.